Each of the 28 T cell receptor beta chains below was sequenced from the same sample in a study of shared T cell receptors in the human thymus. TCRdb's table, derived via immunoSEQ multiplex PCR, lists solely in-frame clones and lacks some. Of more than 550,000 clones listed, about 89% are singletons. The same sample was also studied in work on human thymus T cells.

Sequencing input: thymocytes. Every receptor here comes from a boy younger than two with a congenital heart defect.

J is TRBJ2-1 and V is TRBV27, with 13 bases fitting TRBD2. CDR3 length equals 20 residues. Germline V gene lookup returns CDR1 MNHEY and CDR2 SMNVEV (reference sequence). The J segment lost 3 bases and the V segment lost 2 bases, leaving 13 bases of the junction unmatched. The CDR3: CASSLGFNSRTSGSYNEQFF. The CDR3 coding sequence is TGTGCCAGCAGTTTAGGGTTTAACAGCCGGACTAGCGGGAGCTACAATGAGCAGTTCTTC.

This chain uses TRBV5-3 with TRBJ2-7, with D possibly being TRBD2 (6 bases). TRBV5-3 is classed as an ORF, of uncertain function. Trimming pared 4 bases from V and 3 bases from J, leaving 14 bases between. CDR3 length: 14 amino acids. The CDR3 region has the DNA TGTGCCAGAAGCATCCCGGGACTGAACTACGAGCAGTACTTC. It yields the protein CARSIPGLNYEQYF.

The chain joins TRBV4-2 to TRBJ2-5; 9 nucleotides agree with TRBD2. The length of the CDR3 is 17 residues. V lost 5 bases, J lost 5 bases, and 15 bases stayed unmatched. Germline V CDR1 and CDR2: LGHNA, YNFKEQ. This CDR3 reads CASSAPDVRGGRETQYF. The CDR3 region has the DNA TGTGCCAGCAGCGCACCTGACGTGCGGGGGGGCCGTGAGACCCAGTACTTC.

The count of this clone is one. The CDR3: CASRSGGCEQYF. The CDR3 region has the DNA TGTGCCAGCAGGTCGGGAGGGTGCGAGCAGTACTTC. V and J are TRBV27 and TRBJ2-7; 8 nucleotides line up with TRBD2. Germline CDR1 is MNHEY and CDR2 is SMNVEV (reference sequence). V shed 6 bases, J shed 6 bases, and the junction held 4 bases outside the gene matches. The CDR3 length is 12 residues.

J is TRBJ2-7 and V is TRBV29-1, with D possibly TRBD2 on 5 matching bases. This CDR3 has 11 residues. Trimming removed 4 bases at V and 7 bases at J, with 11 bases between. CDR1 is SQVTM, CDR2 ANQGSEA, per germline. The CDR3 DNA follows: TGCAGCGTTGGGGGTGGAGGAGAGCAGTACTTC. It codes for CSVGGGGEQYF.

The gene calls are TRBV4-1 and TRBJ1-2, with a tentative D call TRBD1 (5 bases). Germline loops: CDR1 MGHRA, CDR2 YSYEKL. This CDR3 comprises 14 residues. The germline V and J ends were trimmed by 4 bases and 5 bases, with 14 bases remaining between them. The CDR3, as DNA: TGCGCCAGCAGCCTGTTTGACAGTAATTATGGCTACACCTTC. Amino acids: CASSLFDSNYGYTF.

The chain couples TRBV5-5 to TRBJ2-1, with D perhaps TRBD2 (6 bases). In germline, CDR1 is SGHKS, CDR2 YYEKEE (reference sequence). V was pared by 0 bases and J by 9 bases, with 13 bases between. The CDR3 has 14 residues. CDR3 in DNA: TGTGCCAGCAGCTTGGGACTAGTGGTTCCTGAGCAGTTCTTC. This sequence encodes CASSLGLVVPEQFF.

The chain has TRBV4-1 and TRBJ1-1; weak D call: TRBD1 (5 bases). V lost 5 bases and J lost 1, with 11 bases in between. This CDR3 has 14 residues. Germline V gene data show CDR1 as MGHRA and CDR2 as YSYEKL. CDR3 DNA sequence: TGCGCCAGCAGCTCGACAGAGCCGAACACTGAAGCTTTCTTT. Translation: CASSSTEPNTEAFF.

The chain has TRBV12-5 and TRBJ2-4; TRBD2 matches at 10 bases. The V and J ends lost 2 bases and 6 bases, in that order; junction bases with no gene match: 10. CDR1 and CDR2 (germline): LGHNT, FRNRAP. CDR3 size: 17 residues. The CDR3: CASGLRASGRRGNIQYF. CDR3 DNA sequence: TGTGCTAGTGGTTTGAGGGCTAGCGGGAGACGTGGAAACATTCAGTACTTC.

This rearrangement joins TRBV10-1 to TRBJ2-3; D is undetermined. With 3 bases removed from V and 5 bases from J, the gap between germline ends came to 9 bases. Germline V gene sequence: CDR1 WNHNN, CDR2 SYGVQD (reference sequence). The CDR3 is 13 amino acids. The CDR3 loop is CASSEKLLDTQYF. CDR3 nucleotides: TGCGCCAGCAGTGAAAAGTTACTAGATACGCAGTATTTT.

The CDR3: CASTARGTIYQPQHF. The DNA for the CDR3 is TGTGCCAGTACCGCAAGAGGGACAATTTATCAGCCCCAGCATTTT. The V gene is TRBV19, the J gene TRBJ1-5; a weak D match, TRBD1 (6 bases). The CDR3 has 15 residues. The V gene's germline CDR1 is LNHDA and CDR2 SQIVND (reference sequence). Trimming shortened V by 7 bases and J by 5 bases, and 18 bases separated the two germline ends.

V is TRBV19 and J is TRBJ2-3, with TRBD1 matching 9 bases. Per the germline V gene, CDR1 is LNHDA and CDR2 is SQIVND (reference sequence). The CDR3 length is 13 residues. J gave up 3 bases and V 9 bases, and 4 bases lay outside the gene matches. CDR3: CASRQGGTDTQYF. CDR3 nucleotide sequence: TGTGCCAGCAGACAGGGGGGGACAGATACGCAGTATTTT.

DNA for the CDR3: TGTGCCAGCACCCTGGGCCCGTCAACAGGGGGCAAAAAATCTAACTATGGCTACACCTTC. It translates to CASTLGPSTGGKKSNYGYTF. The chain combines TRBV5-5 with TRBJ1-2, with 9 bases aligning to TRBD1. Germline V gene data show CDR1 as SGHKS and CDR2 as YYEKEE (reference sequence). The CDR3 contains 20 residues. The trim removed 6 bases at V and 0 bases at J, leaving 21 bases unmatched.

The chain recombines TRBV10-2 with TRBJ2-2; D is ambiguous. Germline assignment: CDR1 WSHSY and CDR2 SAAADI. This CDR3 has 14 residues. Between the trimmed V and J ends, which lost 1 base and 6 bases, there was a span of 9 bases. Written as DNA, the CDR3 is TGCGCCAGCAGTGAGTTCTTGGGCTCCGGGGAGCTGTTTTTT. Its translation is CASSEFLGSGELFF.

Only a few counts were recorded for this clone. J is TRBJ2-1 and V is TRBV29-1; the D gene could be TRBD1 or TRBD2 (9 bases each). This CDR3 region has 18 residues. V lost 6 bases to trimming and J lost 6 bases, with 30 bases between them. Per germline, CDR1 SQVTM and CDR2 ANQGSEA. The CDR3 DNA reads TGCAGCGTCCCCGCCCGGGACAGGGACACAGCGGGAGGCAATGAGCAGTTCTTC. Its translation: CSVPARDRDTAGGNEQFF.

The chain links TRBV10-3 to TRBJ2-1, with TRBD2 matching over 12 bases. The V segment lost 4 bases and the J segment 3 bases; nucleotides outside the gene matches: 7. The CDR3 loop spans 17 amino acids. In germline, CDR1 is ENHRY, CDR2 SYGVKD. The CDR3 DNA sequence: TGTGCCATCAGTGGAACTAGCGGGGGGCCTAACTACAATGAGCAGTTCTTC. Protein: CAISGTSGGPNYNEQFF.

As DNA, the CDR3 is TGTGCCAGCAGCGTAAGGCGGGATTCGGAAGCTTTCTTT. Its translation is CASSVRRDSEAFF. This chain joins TRBV9 and TRBJ1-1; D gene uncertain. Trimming stripped 1 base from V and 8 bases from J, with 12 bases between. Per the germline V gene, CDR1 is SGDLS and CDR2 is YYNGEE. The CDR3 runs to 13 residues.

The J gene is TRBJ1-2, the V gene TRBV14; 9 bases match TRBD1. CDR1 and CDR2 from the germline V gene are SGHDN and FVKESK. Unmatched junction bases numbered 8, after V lost 2 bases and J lost 4 bases. The length of the CDR3 is 16 residues. The CDR3 sequence is CASSQFSTGGGYGYTF. CDR3 DNA sequence: TGTGCCAGCAGCCAATTCTCTACAGGGGGCGGCTATGGCTACACCTTC.

This chain uses TRBV28 with TRBJ2-3, with 7 bases lining up with TRBD2. V dropped 3 bases and J dropped 1; count of bases not matched to a gene: 7. The CDR3 is 16 amino acids. Germline V gene lookup returns CDR1 MDHEN and CDR2 SYDVKM. The CDR3 DNA sequence: TGTGCCAGCAGTTTTTCACGGGGGGTCCGCACAGATACGCAGTATTTT. Translation gives CASSFSRGVRTDTQYF.

This clone was counted a few times. The V call is TRBV29-1, the J call TRBJ2-3; D is possibly TRBD2 (6 bases). This CDR3 is 13 amino acids long. The germline V gene encodes CDR1 SQVTM and CDR2 ANQGSEA. Deletions cut 1 base from V and 6 bases from J, with 11 bases between. As DNA, the CDR3 is TGCAGCGTTGAAGGTTCTAGCGCGGATACGCAGTATTTT. This encodes CSVEGSSADTQYF.

The chain joins TRBV11-2 to TRBJ2-1, with 14 bases fitting TRBD2. The germline V gene encodes CDR1 SGHAT and CDR2 FQNNGV. Unmatched junction bases numbered 8, after V lost 5 bases and J lost 2 bases. The CDR3 contains 18 residues. The DNA for the CDR3 is TGTGCCAGCAGCCCGGGACTAGCGGGAGTCGTGACCTACAATGAGCAGTTCTTC. Translating gives CASSPGLAGVVTYNEQFF.

V is TRBV4-3 and J is TRBJ2-7, with D maybe TRBD2 (6 bases). The CDR3 runs to 17 residues. From germline, CDR1 is LGHNA and CDR2 YSLEER. Trimming took 3 bases from V and 1 from J, leaving 19 bases between them. This chain's CDR3 is CASSQVTSHEGSYEQYF. The CDR3 DNA is TGCGCCAGCAGCCAGGTAACTAGCCATGAGGGGTCCTACGAGCAGTACTTC.

CDR3 sequence (DNA): TGTGCCAGCAGCCTGAGGACAGCTATTATTGAAAAACTGTTTTTT. This codes for CASSLRTAIIEKLFF. The chain links TRBV6-1 to TRBJ1-4; a possible D gene is TRBD1 (6 bases). CDR1 is MNHNS and CDR2 is SASEGT in the germline V gene. V was clipped by 6 bases and J by 7 bases, with 18 bases between them. CDR3 length: 15 residues.

This clone was seen only a few times. V and J are TRBV4-3 and TRBJ2-1, with 7 bases aligning to TRBD2. The CDR3 runs 19 residues. The V gene end was trimmed by 2 bases and the J gene end by 7 bases; junction bases not matched to a gene: 20. Looked up from germline, CDR1 is LGHNA and CDR2 is YSLEER. The CDR3 loop reads CASSQRPLGGGGRYNEQFF. The CDR3 nucleotides read TGCGCCAGCAGCCAAAGACCCCTTGGGGGGGGAGGTCGGTATAATGAGCAGTTCTTC.

This rearrangement joins TRBV9 to TRBJ1-2, with D unresolved. CDR3 size: 16 residues. Germline lookup yields CDR1 SGDLS and CDR2 YYNGEE. Trimming removed 3 bases from V and 4 bases from J, with 19 bases in between. CDR3: CASSARVVHPLYGYTF. The CDR3, as DNA: TGTGCCAGCAGCGCGCGGGTAGTCCACCCGCTCTATGGCTACACCTTC.

This clone has just one count. This rearrangement joins TRBV9 to TRBJ2-1; 13 bases are a match to TRBD2. Germline V CDR1 and CDR2: SGDLS, YYNGEE. With 5 bases clipped from V and 8 bases from J, the junction kept 1 base outside the gene matches. This CDR3 is 13 amino acids long. CDR3 amino acids: CASRGTSGDEQFF. The CDR3 bases are TGTGCCAGCAGGGGGACTAGCGGGGATGAGCAGTTCTTC.

This chain joins TRBV4-1 and TRBJ1-2; 8 bases are shared with TRBD1. Germline CDR1 MGHRA, CDR2 YSYEKL. The CDR3 consists of 16 residues. Trimming at V came to 1 base and at J to 4 bases, leaving 8 bases not matched to a gene. This CDR3 reads CASSQAPDREVYGYTF. CDR3 nucleotide sequence: TGCGCCAGCAGCCAAGCCCCGGACAGGGAGGTCTATGGCTACACCTTC.

The V gene is TRBV21-1, the J gene TRBJ2-7; the listed D gene, TRBD2, was not tested against the DNA. TRBV21-1 is recorded as a pseudogene. The CDR3 length is 12 residues. In nucleotides, the CDR3 is TGTGCCAGCACCCAGCGGGAGGCTTGGCCGTACTTC. The encoded protein is CASTQREAWPYF.